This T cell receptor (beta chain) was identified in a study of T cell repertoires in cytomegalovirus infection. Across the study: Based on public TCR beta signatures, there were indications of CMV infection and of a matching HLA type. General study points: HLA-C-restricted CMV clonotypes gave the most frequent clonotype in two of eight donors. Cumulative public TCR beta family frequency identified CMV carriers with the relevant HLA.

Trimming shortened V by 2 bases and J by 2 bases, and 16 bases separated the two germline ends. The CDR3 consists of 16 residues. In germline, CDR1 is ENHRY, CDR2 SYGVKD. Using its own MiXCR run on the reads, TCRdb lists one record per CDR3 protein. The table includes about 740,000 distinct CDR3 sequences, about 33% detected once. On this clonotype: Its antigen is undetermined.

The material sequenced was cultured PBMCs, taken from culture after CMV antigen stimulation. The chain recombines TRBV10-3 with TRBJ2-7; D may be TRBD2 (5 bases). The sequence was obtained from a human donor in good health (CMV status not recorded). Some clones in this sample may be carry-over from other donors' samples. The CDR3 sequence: CAISENGNSSPYEQYF. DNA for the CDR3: TGTGCCATCAGTGAGAACGGGAATTCCTCGCCCTACGAGCAGTACTTC.